One and the same sample provided the 14 T cell receptor beta chains below, sequenced in a study of blood T cell repertoires in COVID-19. Profiling relied on immunoSEQ multiplex PCR, and the TCRdb table lists in-frame clones only, not all of them. The sample lists about 81,000 clones, 91% seen once, with 1.9% in the top ten. The sample consisted of peripheral blood. The receptors here all came from a woman between 50 and 59 years old in a cohort sampled during active COVID-19.

The chain carries TRBV9 and TRBJ2-3; no reliable D call. Germline lookup yields CDR1 SGDLS and CDR2 YYNGEE. V was shortened by 1 base and J by 4 bases, with 4 bases between the two germline ends. The CDR3 covers 12 residues. The CDR3 here is CASSVSADTQYF. Here the CDR3 DNA reads TGTGCCAGCAGCGTAAGCGCAGATACGCAGTATTTT. The full variable domain, its missing parts supplied by reference TRBV9 and TRBJ2-3, is DSGVTQTPKHLITATGQRVTLRCSPRSGDLSVYWYQQSLDQGLQFLIQYYNGEERAKGNILERFSAQQFPDLHSELNLSSLELGDSALYFCASSVSADTQYFGPGTRLTVL.

V and J are TRBV18 and TRBJ1-1; 7 bases map to TRBD1. CDR1 and CDR2 (germline): KGHSH, LQKENI. V shed 1 base, J shed 1 base, and the junction held 3 bases outside the gene matches. This CDR3 is built from 15 residues. CDR3 nucleotide sequence: TGTGCCAGCTCACCACAGGGGGCGGAGAACACTGAAGCTTTCTTT. Amino acids: CASSPQGAENTEAFF.

The J gene is TRBJ2-7, the V gene TRBV7-2; the match to TRBD2 covers 9 bases. The CDR3 is made up of 15 amino acids. CDR1 is SGHTA and CDR2 is FQGNSA in the germline V gene. Trimming removed 5 bases from V and 1 base from J; junction bases left unmatched: 6. For the CDR3, the DNA is TGTGCCAGCAGCGCCTTAGCGGGAGCGTCCTACGAGCAGTACTTC. Its protein product is CASSALAGASYEQYF.

In nucleotides, the CDR3 is TGTGCCAGCAGCTTCGGGCAGGGGGGTGAGCAGTTCTTC. Its translation: CASSFGQGGEQFF. The J gene is TRBJ2-1, the V gene TRBV7-8, with D perhaps matching TRBD1 (7 bases). Per germline, CDR1 SGHVS and CDR2 FQNEAQ. The CDR3 sequence is 13 residues long. V lost 3 bases to trimming and J lost 9 bases, with 12 bases between them.

The chain uses TRBV28 and TRBJ2-1; D perhaps matches TRBD2 (6 bases). V gave up 9 bases and J gave up 5 bases, with 20 bases separating them. This CDR3 is built from 15 residues. Germline V gene lookup returns CDR1 MDHEN and CDR2 SYDVKM. The CDR3 is CASSTSLASHNEQFF. The CDR3 region has the DNA TGTGCCAGTTCTACATCTCTAGCGAGCCACAATGAGCAGTTCTTC.

The rearrangement uses TRBV28 and TRBJ1-5; 10 positions match TRBD1. Germline V gene lookup returns CDR1 MDHEN and CDR2 SYDVKM. Germline trimming cut 8 bases from V and 7 bases from J; bases unmatched to any gene: 2. The CDR3 length is 12 residues. The CDR3 sequence: CASGQGDQPQHF. The CDR3 DNA follows: TGTGCCAGCGGACAGGGGGACCAGCCCCAGCATTTT.

The chain employs TRBV11-2 and TRBJ2-1; 9 positions match TRBD1. V gave up 4 bases and J gave up 8 bases; unmatched junction bases: 9. Germline values: CDR1 SGHAT, CDR2 FQNNGV. CDR3 length: 15 residues. DNA of the CDR3: TGTGCCAGCAGCTCTAGGACAGGGGTCGGCGATGAGCAGTTCTTC. Its translation is CASSSRTGVGDEQFF.

The chain joins TRBV6-5 to TRBJ1-6; 7 nucleotides match TRBD1. CDR1 MNHEY and CDR2 SVGAGI come from the germline V gene. V shed 8 bases and J 7 bases; nucleotides not matched to a gene: 8. The CDR3 is 14 residues long. In nucleotides, the CDR3 is TGTGCCAGCTGTCAGGACAGGCGAAATTCACCCCTCCACTTT. Translation gives CASCQDRRNSPLHF.

The CDR3 sequence: CASSYGTSHTDTQYF. As DNA, the CDR3 is TGTGCCAGCAGCTACGGGACTTCCCACACAGATACGCAGTATTTT. V and J are TRBV5-8 and TRBJ2-3; maybe TRBD2 (6 bases). The CDR3 is 15 amino acids. Germline CDR1 reads SGHTS; CDR2 reads YDEGEE. Trimming removed 3 bases from V and 2 bases from J, with 13 bases in between.

The rearrangement uses TRBV27 and TRBJ2-7, with unresolved D. The ends were cut back, 6 bases at V and 0 bases at J, with 9 bases in the middle. Germline loops: CDR1 MNHEY, CDR2 SMNVEV (reference sequence). The CDR3 has 13 residues. The CDR3 nucleotides read TGTGCCAGCAGCCAGCAGGTCTCCTACGAGCAGTACTTC. Translating gives CASSQQVSYEQYF.

The rearrangement uses TRBV6-1 and TRBJ1-1, with D perhaps matching TRBD1 (5 bases). The V end was cut by 2 bases, the J end by 3 bases, with 16 bases between. This CDR3 spans 16 amino acids. Germline-derived CDR1 and CDR2 are MNHNS and SASEGT. CDR3 amino acids: CASSEWAAGMDTEAFF. The CDR3 DNA reads TGTGCCAGCAGTGAATGGGCTGCAGGGATGGACACTGAAGCTTTCTTT.

This clone was recorded once. The chain uses TRBV6-5 and TRBJ2-7; the D is unclear. The ends were cut back, 6 bases at V and 6 bases at J, with 15 bases in the middle. The CDR3 is made up of 13 amino acids. Per germline, CDR1 MNHEY and CDR2 SVGAGI. CDR3 amino acids: CASRLVPEAEQYF. The CDR3 DNA is TGTGCCAGCAGGCTGGTCCCTGAGGCCGAGCAGTACTTC.

DNA for the CDR3: TGTGCCAGCAGTTTCTTACAGGGGTGGATCTCTGAAGCTTTCTTT. It specifies CASSFLQGWISEAFF. The chain uses TRBV28 and TRBJ1-1; the match to TRBD1 covers 7 bases. Per germline, CDR1 MDHEN and CDR2 SYDVKM. Trimming at V came to 3 bases and at J to 6 bases, leaving 10 bases not matched to a gene. This CDR3 spans 15 amino acids.

The rearrangement joins TRBV19 to TRBJ1-2; D is undetermined. V was pared by 7 bases and J by 2 bases, with 11 bases between. This CDR3 has 13 amino acids. CDR1 is LNHDA, CDR2 SQIVND, per germline (reference sequence). The CDR3 region is CASTPEINYGYTF. The CDR3 coding sequence is TGTGCCAGTACCCCTGAGATAAACTATGGCTACACCTTC.